Listed below are T cell receptor beta chains from one sample, sequenced in a study of blood T cell repertoires in COVID-19. Profiling relied on immunoSEQ multiplex PCR, and the TCRdb table lists in-frame clones only, not all of them. This table has nearly 250,000 clones, around 80% appearing once. Sequenced sample: peripheral blood. The receptors here all came from a woman of 80 years or more with acute or convalescent COVID-19. The CDR3 runs from the conserved cysteine through the conserved F or W. D genes are given only for firm matches. Only part of the rows carry a size: once, few, many, or a class if the clone is expanded.

V,D,J,size,CDR3,DNA
TRBV5-4,TRBD1,TRBJ1-1,-,CASSDRDRETEAFF,TGTGCCAGCAGCGACCGGGACAGGGAAACTGAAGCTTTCTTT
TRBV4-3,TRBD2,TRBJ2-3,-,CASSQDAASGGADTQYF,TGCGCCAGCAGCCAAGATGCCGCTAGCGGGGGGGCGGATACGCAGTATTTT
TRBV6-6,TRBD2,TRBJ2-5,few,CASSRLGGETQYF,TGTGCCAGCAGCCGACTCGGGGGGGAGACCCAGTACTTC
TRBV5-1,-,TRBJ2-1,few,CASSLQGIGNEQFF,TGCGCCAGCAGCTTGCAGGGAATCGGCAATGAGCAGTTCTTC
TRBV9,TRBD2,TRBJ2-3,-,CASSVVSSGGNTDTQYF,TGTGCCAGCAGCGTAGTTTCGAGCGGGGGGAACACAGATACGCAGTATTTT
TRBV5-6,-,TRBJ2-5,once,CASSPFLDSPETQYF,TGTGCCAGCAGCCCTTTCTTGGACTCCCCAGAGACCCAGTACTTC
TRBV27,-,TRBJ2-5,-,CASSLLQGGETQYF,TGTGCCAGCAGTTTACTGCAGGGGGGAGAGACCCAGTACTTC
TRBV7-2,TRBD1,TRBJ1-5,-,CASSSYRQGRDSNQPQHF,TGTGCCAGCAGCTCCTACCGACAGGGACGAGATAGCAATCAGCCCCAGCATTTT
TRBV10-3,TRBD1,TRBJ2-3,few,CAISESWPGTGATDTQYF,TGTGCCATCAGTGAGTCGTGGCCCGGGACAGGGGCCACAGATACGCAGTATTTT
TRBV3-1/TRBV3-2,-,TRBJ1-2,-,CASSQDNKGLYGYTF,TGTGCCAGCAGCCAAGATAACAAGGGACTCTATGGCTACACCTTC
TRBV15,-,TRBJ2-2,-,CATRKQGNTGELFF,TGTGCCACCAGGAAACAGGGGAACACCGGGGAGCTGTTTTTT
TRBV28,-,TRBJ1-1,few,CAIGGNTEAFF,TGTGCCATCGGAGGAAACACTGAAGCTTTCTTT
TRBV27,TRBD1,TRBJ1-3,-,CASSLSATGPFSGNTIYF,TGTGCCAGCAGTTTATCAGCGACAGGGCCTTTCTCCGGAAACACCATATATTTT